A selection of T cell receptor beta chains follows, all from one sample in a study of cytotoxic CD8 clonotypes in ibrutinib-treated CLL. TCRdb's copy holds only in-frame clones and misses some; the assay was immunoSEQ multiplex PCR. The profile covers roughly 200,000 clones, with roughly 72% appearing a single time and around an eighth taken by the ten largest. The sample in question was PBMCs, obtained after 24 months of ibrutinib treatment. The receptors derive from a human donor with chronic lymphocytic leukemia. Each CDR3 is given without its conserved first and last residue. Fields, in order: V gene, CDR3 protein.

TRBV9 ASSVTTGTSRPDTQY
TRBV15 ATSRDRVGYEQY
TRBV7-2 ASSSLAGVLRQF
TRBV29-1 SVKGRYNEQF
TRBV4-3 ASSQTWPFAGELF
TRBV19 ASSIGLSYEQY
TRBV7-2 ASSLRWAVDTGELF
TRBV2 ASSAETYGYT
TRBV7-2 ASRGDITNTGELF
TRBV25-1 ASRTGLGGNEQF
TRBV5-4 ASSEGGFGNQPQH
TRBV7-2 ASSPGLTYNEQF
TRBV10-3 AISGGGSGSWTQY
TRBV5-1 ASSPGTGSGGELF
TRBV27 ASSPSVGDTQY
TRBV11-1 ASSLAVAGGAGELF
TRBV4-2 ASSHGTGRTEAF
TRBV19 ASSTAAGTGELF
TRBV11-2 ASSLFLAGTTSTDTQY
TRBV29-1 SVRLAGLETQY
TRBV6-5 ASNRGPRETQY
TRBV6-4 ASSDSRASTDTQY
TRBV18 ASSPSTGNYGYT
TRBV7-2 ASSFIRVPEQY
TRBV19 ASIRPHHYPLDGNTIY
TRBV5-4 ASSHGQGGYNEQF
TRBV11-2 ASSPSTTGITDTQY
TRBV7-2 ASSKRTGGDYGYT
TRBV7-2 ASSLFPNEQY
TRBV4-3 ASSPSRAFGYT
TRBV6-1 ASSGLLAGGMDEQY
TRBV4-1 ASSQDSGEKLF
TRBV5-1 ASSLYDSSYEQY
TRBV30 ACPTERDTDTQY
TRBV27 ASSEGPTEQF
TRBV2 ASSGVAGTTDTQY
TRBV7-9 ASSLAGSGNIQY
TRBV9 ASSVGGSPGSYNEQF
TRBV5-6 ASSFGSQGVFGNTIY
TRBV7-7 ASSFAQGSYEQY
TRBV7-3 ASSPLPGGVTDTQY
TRBV25-1 ASSEPRDSPGELF
TRBV6-1 ASSEGMGAGNTEAF
TRBV7-2 ASSADRPNTGELF
TRBV30 AGGESYEQY
TRBV30 AWSLGSYEQY
TRBV11-3 ASSLRVGGSEQF
TRBV5-6 ASSGRGLATSYNEQF
TRBV7-3 ASSSGGNEQF
TRBV4-2 ASSAERNSYEQY
TRBV27 ASSPAASGISNEQF
TRBV5-1 ASSLASHRGVYNEQF
TRBV7-2 ASSYQRGSQETQY
TRBV27 ASSAPGGGYT
TRBV19 ASRATGQGTYEQY